Presented here are 10 T cell receptor beta chains from one specimen sequenced in a study of T cell responses to AZD1222 COVID-19 vaccine. The assay was immunoSEQ multiplex PCR, and TCRdb's table has in-frame clones only and misses some. The sample lists 13,000 or so clones, 84% seen once, with about 40% in the top ten. This specimen was peripheral blood, taken 28 days after the second AZD1222 dose. The receptors were gathered from an adult who received the AZD1222 COVID-19 vaccine.

The chain joins TRBV28 to TRBJ2-7; unclear D gene. CDR3 length: 15 residues. Trimming removed 1 base from V and 0 bases from J, with 10 bases in between. Germline CDR1 MDHEN, CDR2 SYDVKM. The CDR3 nucleotides read TGTGCCAGCAGTTTATCCGGACGGATCTCCTACGAGCAGTACTTC. It is translated as CASSLSGRISYEQYF.

J is TRBJ1-5 and V is TRBV6-5; D is perhaps TRBD1 (6 bases). Germline loops: CDR1 MNHEY, CDR2 SVGAGI. Trimming stripped 3 bases from V and 3 bases from J, with 12 bases between. The CDR3 is 15 residues long. The DNA for the CDR3 is TGTGCCAGCAGTTATCTGCAGGGGACCAATCAGCCCCAGCATTTT. It translates to CASSYLQGTNQPQHF.

The V call is TRBV4-1, the J call TRBJ2-3; D is possibly TRBD1 or TRBD2 (6 bases each). CDR3 size: 20 residues. V lost 1 base, J lost 5 bases, and 28 bases lay in between. Germline CDR1 and CDR2: MGHRA and YSYEKL. CDR3: CASSQGRQKIGGGVRDTQYF. The CDR3 DNA sequence: TGCGCCAGCAGCCAAGGACGGCAGAAAATAGGGGGAGGAGTCAGAGATACGCAGTATTTT.

The chain carries TRBV7-6 and TRBJ2-1, with 7 bases matching TRBD2. Trimming removed 5 bases from V and 1 base from J; junction bases left unmatched: 8. The CDR3 runs 16 residues. In germline, CDR1 is SGHVS, CDR2 FNYEAQ. The CDR3 here is CASSTPGGGSYNEQFF. Written as DNA, the CDR3 is TGTGCCAGCAGCACCCCTGGCGGGGGTTCCTACAATGAGCAGTTCTTC. The full variable domain, rest sourced from reference TRBV7-6 and TRBJ2-1, is GAGVSQSPRYKVTKRGQDVALRCDPISGHVSLYWYRQALGQGPEFLTYFNYEAQQDKSGLPNDRFSAERPEGSISTLTIQRTEQRDSAMYRCASSTPGGGSYNEQFFGPGTRLTVL.

The chain uses TRBV2 and TRBJ1-1; D is unclear. This CDR3 contains 12 residues. The V end was cut by 5 bases, the J end by 7 bases, with 11 bases between. Germline CDR1 and CDR2: SNHLY and FYNNEI. CDR3 in amino acids: CASSRRASEAFF. The CDR3, as DNA: TGTGCCAGCAGTCGACGGGCAAGTGAAGCTTTCTTT. Full variable domain (outside the CDR3, taken from reference TRBV2 and TRBJ1-1): EPEVTQTPSHQVTQMGQEVILRCVPISNHLYFYWYRQILGQKVEFLVSFYNNEISEKSEIFDDQFSVERPDGSNFTLKIRSTKLEDSAMYFCASSRRASEAFFGQGTRLTVV.

This clone was detected a few times. CDR3: CASSQGFAQPQHF. In DNA, the CDR3 is TGTGCCAGCAGTCAGGGATTTGCTCAGCCCCAGCATTTT. This chain connects TRBV28 to TRBJ1-5; D may be TRBD1 (5 bases). Germline V lookup: CDR1 MDHEN, CDR2 SYDVKM. V was clipped by 5 bases and J by 6 bases, with 11 bases between them. This CDR3 has 13 amino acids.

The V call is TRBV20-1, the J call TRBJ1-5; D gene ambiguous. The CDR3 totals 12 residues. V gave up 3 bases and J gave up 7 bases, with 10 bases separating them. Germline V gene lookup returns CDR1 DFQATT and CDR2 SNEGSKA (reference sequence). The CDR3 sequence: CSASGLGQPQHF. The DNA for the CDR3 is TGCAGTGCTAGTGGGCTGGGACAGCCCCAGCATTTT.

The chain links TRBV11-3 to TRBJ2-2, with 7 bases matching TRBD1. The ends lost 5 bases at V and 1 base at J; junction bases unmatched: 7. Germline V gives CDR1 SGHNT, CDR2 YENEEA. This CDR3 spans 16 amino acids. Here the CDR3 reads CASSARNRGNTGELFF. The CDR3 region has the DNA TGTGCCAGCAGCGCCCGCAACAGGGGGAACACCGGGGAGCTGTTTTTT. Supplemented by reference TRBV11-3 and TRBJ2-2, the full variable domain reads EAGVVQSPRYKIIEKKQPVAFWCNPISGHNTLYWYLQNLGQGPELLIRYENEEAVDDSQLPKDRFSAERLKGVDSTLKIQPAELGDSAVYLCASSARNRGNTGELFFGEGSRLTVL.

The chain couples TRBV7-8 to TRBJ2-1, with D perhaps matching TRBD1 (6 bases). CDR3 length: 15 residues. Looked up from germline, CDR1 is SGHVS and CDR2 is FQNEAQ. The germline V and J ends were trimmed by 5 bases and 6 bases, with 17 bases remaining between them. CDR3 in amino acids: CASSPQGTSINEQFF. CDR3 sequence (DNA): TGTGCCAGCAGCCCACAGGGCACGAGTATCAATGAGCAGTTCTTC.

This clone is large in the sample. The chain carries TRBV6-4 and TRBJ2-2; TRBD2 matches at 9 bases. Trimming removed 7 bases from V and 5 bases from J; junction bases left unmatched: 5. CDR1 and CDR2 from the germline V gene are MRHNA and SNTAGT. The CDR3 runs to 14 residues. The CDR3 DNA is TGTGCCAGCAAAGCTAGCGGGGAAACCGGGGAGCTGTTTTTT. This encodes CASKASGETGELFF.